This TCR beta chain appears in the sequencing data of a study of blood T cells in healthy people across ages. Primed by a sample-barcoded 5' primer and a J-beta primer mix, a second PCR proceeded for about 6 to 11 cycles. One entry per CDR3 protein results from TCRdb running MiXCR on the 5' RACE reads. The top ten hold 3% to 4% of the sample, which has more than 500,000 distinct CDR3 sequences, over 25% seen once. V dropped 6 bases and J dropped 5 bases, with 4 bases sitting between them. The CDR3 loop spans 10 amino acids. CDR1 SNHLY and CDR2 FYNNEI come from the germline V gene. The sample was also linked to a second study, of T cells of mothers and their children.

The clonotype was recovered from a boy aged 2 to 9 in good health. The chain couples TRBV2 to TRBJ1-2; unclear D gene. Input material: blood. For the CDR3, the DNA is TGTGCCAGCAGCGCGTATGGCTACACCTTC. Encoded protein: CASSAYGYTF.